The entry that follows covers one T cell receptor (beta chain) sequence. Antigen: not known. Primed by a sample-barcoded 5' primer and a J-beta primer mix, a second PCR proceeded for 7 to 11 cycles. TCRdb re-derived calls from the 5' RACE reads in MiXCR, one entry per CDR3 protein. The sample has 1.8 million or so distinct CDR3 sequences, approximately 40% seen once; the top ten hold 23%. The trim removed 7 bases at V and 7 bases at J, leaving 10 bases unmatched. The CDR3 spans 15 residues. The data originate from a study of blood T cells in healthy people across ages. Study overall: Capturing about one barcoded beta molecule per two T cells was achieved by template switching.

General study findings and limits: Diversity of TCR beta per million T cells declined in a roughly linear way with age.

This TCR came from a human donor in good health. The chain joins TRBV12-3 or TRBV12-4 to TRBJ2-1, with 10 bases fitting TRBD2. The material sequenced was blood. The CDR3 nucleotides read TGTGCCAGCAAATTTAGCGGGGGGCGGGATAATGAGCAGTTCTTC. Translation: CASKFSGGRDNEQFF.